The 20 T cell receptor beta chains listed next were all sequenced from one sample in a study of cytomegalovirus exposure and HLA in healthy donors. The PCR contained 60 Vbeta and 13 Jbeta primers. Generated by immunoSEQ multiplex PCR, the TCRdb table keeps only in-frame clones and is missing some. This table holds about 170,000 clones, 82% found once. Sequenced: PBMCs. These receptors were taken from a girl aged 2 to 9 in good health and CMV-seropositive.

V and J are TRBV10-1 and TRBJ2-3; the D gene is possibly TRBD1 (5 bases). V lost 2 bases and J 2 bases, leaving 11 bases between the germline ends. This CDR3 spans 15 amino acids. Germline CDR1 is WNHNN and CDR2 is SYGVQD (reference sequence). CDR3 region: CASSELRTLTDTQYF. CDR3 DNA sequence: TGCGCCAGCAGTGAGCTCAGGACACTCACAGATACGCAGTATTTT.

The chain carries TRBV5-1 and TRBJ2-1; D call uncertain. Germline lookup yields CDR1 SGHRS and CDR2 YFSETQ. The CDR3 has 12 residues. The V end lost 3 bases, the J end lost 7 bases, and 8 bases lay between the germline ends. CDR3 DNA: TGCGCCAGCAGCTCTAACGTGAATGAGCAGTTCTTC. Translation gives CASSSNVNEQFF.

The chain is built from TRBV5-4 and TRBJ2-5; D might be TRBD1 (6 bases). V gave up 0 bases and J gave up 4 bases, with 7 bases separating them. CDR1 is SGHNT, CDR2 YYREEE, per germline (reference sequence). The CDR3 is 13 amino acids. The CDR3 reads CASSLDRAETQYF. CDR3 DNA sequence: TGTGCCAGCAGCTTGGACAGGGCAGAGACCCAGTACTTC.

J is TRBJ1-1 and V is TRBV27; D gene uncertain. CDR1 is MNHEY and CDR2 is SMNVEV in the germline V gene (reference sequence). This CDR3 has 13 amino acids. V lost 3 bases and J 5 bases, leaving 10 bases between the germline ends. The CDR3 DNA is TGTGCCAGCAGTTTCCTGAGTGAAACTGAAGCTTTCTTT. Protein: CASSFLSETEAFF.

The chain couples TRBV6-6 to TRBJ2-1; 8 positions agree with TRBD1. J gave up 8 bases and V 6 bases, and 12 bases lay outside the gene matches. Per germline, CDR1 MNHNY and CDR2 SVGAGI (reference sequence). The CDR3 runs to 15 residues. The CDR3 spells CASSGRQGSLDEQFF. As DNA, the CDR3 is TGTGCCAGCAGCGGACGACAGGGGAGTCTGGATGAGCAGTTCTTC.

The chain is built from TRBV10-3 and TRBJ2-7; 15 bases agree with TRBD2. The CDR3 loop spans 20 amino acids. In germline, CDR1 is ENHRY, CDR2 SYGVKD. Losses at the gene ends were 2 bases for V and 5 bases for J; bases not matched to a gene: 16. CDR3 nucleotide sequence: TGTGCCATCAGTGAGGTACAGGCCATAGGACTAGCGGGAGGGCCCAACGAGCAGTACTTC. Translated: CAISEVQAIGLAGGPNEQYF.

This clone turned up a few times. CDR3 nucleotide sequence: TGTGCCAGCCGCTCAGGGACCTACAATGAGCAGTTCTTC. The encoded protein is CASRSGTYNEQFF. The gene calls are TRBV28 and TRBJ2-1; possibly TRBD1 for D (5 bases). Germline lookup yields CDR1 MDHEN and CDR2 SYDVKM. Trimming left V 8 bases short and J 2 bases short, with 10 bases between. The CDR3 spans 13 residues.

The rearrangement links TRBV7-9 to TRBJ2-7, with 15 positions matching TRBD2. Trimming cost V 0 bases and J 0 bases; bases outside gene matches: 6. The CDR3 is 19 amino acids. From germline, CDR1 is SEHNR and CDR2 FQNEAQ (reference sequence). CDR3 protein: CASSLAGTSGRIHSYEQYF. The CDR3 nucleotides read TGTGCCAGCAGCTTAGCCGGGACTAGCGGGAGGATTCACTCCTACGAGCAGTACTTC.

This chain connects TRBV7-3 to TRBJ2-5, with D possibly being TRBD1 (6 bases). CDR3 size: 14 residues. In germline, CDR1 is SGHTA, CDR2 FQGTGA. Between the trimmed V and J ends, which lost 4 bases and 5 bases, there was a span of 14 bases. CDR3 coding DNA: TGTGCCAGCAGCTCCCACACAGGGTTGGAGACCCAGTACTTC. It translates to CASSSHTGLETQYF.

This chain connects TRBV7-9 to TRBJ2-3, with D tentatively TRBD2 (6 bases). Germline assignment: CDR1 SEHNR and CDR2 FQNEAQ (reference sequence). Trimming took 6 bases from V and 3 from J, leaving 13 bases between them. This CDR3 has 14 residues. The CDR3 DNA is TGTGCCAGCAGGGAGGGGCCCTCGACAGATACGCAGTATTTT. Residues: CASREGPSTDTQYF.

This chain joins TRBV27 and TRBJ2-2; D not certain. Germline CDR1 reads MNHEY; CDR2 reads SMNVEV (reference sequence). The CDR3 is 17 residues long. The V end lost 3 bases, the J end lost 5 bases, and 19 bases lay between the germline ends. CDR3: CASSFRWAYSITGELFF. The CDR3 bases are TGTGCCAGCAGTTTCAGGTGGGCGTATTCCATAACCGGGGAGCTGTTTTTT.

The rearrangement joins TRBV5-4 to TRBJ2-3, with D possibly TRBD2 on 7 matching bases. Germline V gene sequence: CDR1 SGHNT, CDR2 YYREEE (reference sequence). V was cut by 1 base and J by 5 bases, with 17 bases left in between. The CDR3 covers 16 residues. CDR3: CASSLLGGGTRDTQYF. CDR3 nucleotide sequence: TGTGCCAGCAGCTTGTTGGGGGGGGGCACCAGAGATACGCAGTATTTT.

The V and J genes are TRBV18 and TRBJ1-1, with D maybe TRBD1 (6 bases). In germline, CDR1 is KGHSH, CDR2 LQKENI. This CDR3 has 17 amino acids. Trimming pared 1 base from V and 0 bases from J, leaving 15 bases between. The DNA for the CDR3 is TGTGCCAGCTCACCACTCGGAACAGGGATCATGAACACTGAAGCTTTCTTT. It specifies CASSPLGTGIMNTEAFF.

The chain couples TRBV19 to TRBJ1-5, with TRBD1 matching over 9 bases. CDR1 LNHDA and CDR2 SQIVND come from the germline V gene (reference sequence). Trimming at V came to 5 bases and at J to 7 bases, leaving 9 bases not matched to a gene. This CDR3 comprises 15 residues. This chain's CDR3 is CASSPRQGEGQPQHF. The CDR3 bases are TGTGCCAGTAGTCCTCGACAGGGGGAGGGACAGCCCCAGCATTTT.

This clone was picked up one time. The chain combines TRBV21-1 with TRBJ2-5; the DNA was not compared with TRBD2, the D call given in the table. TRBV21-1 is assigned pseudogene status. CDR3 size: 17 residues. DNA of the CDR3: TGTGCCAGCAGCAAAACTAGCGGGAGCCGGGGGCCAGAGACCCAGTACTTC. Translation gives CASSKTSGSRGPETQYF.

The rearrangement links TRBV4-2 to TRBJ2-2, with 12 bases identical to TRBD2. Trimming removed 3 bases from V and 7 bases from J; junction bases left unmatched: 6. Per germline, CDR1 LGHNA and CDR2 YNFKEQ. This CDR3 comprises 16 residues. The CDR3 coding sequence is TGTGCCAGCAGCCACCCTAGCGGGAGGGTTATCGGGGAGCTGTTTTTT. Amino acids: CASSHPSGRVIGELFF.

J is TRBJ2-1 and V is TRBV9; 7 nucleotides agree with TRBD2. This CDR3 region has 15 residues. V lost 1 base, J lost 7 bases, and 8 bases stayed unmatched. From germline, CDR1 is SGDLS and CDR2 YYNGEE. CDR3 sequence (DNA): TGTGCCAGCAGCGTATACGAGGGAGGGCGTAATGAGCAGTTCTTC. It specifies CASSVYEGGRNEQFF.

This clone was observed a few times. The J gene is TRBJ2-4, the V gene TRBV11-2; perhaps TRBD1 as D (5 bases). Germline CDR1 is SGHAT and CDR2 is FQNNGV. V lost 8 bases and J lost 0, with 8 bases in between. CDR3 length: 13 residues. In nucleotides, the CDR3 is TGTGCCAGCCGGACATTAGCCAAAAACATTCAGTACTTC. Translated: CASRTLAKNIQYF. Full variable domain (missing parts from reference TRBV11-2 and TRBJ2-4): EAGVAQSPRYKIIEKRQSVAFWCNPISGHATLYWYQQILGQGPKLLIQFQNNGVVDDSQLPKDRFSAERLKGVDSTLKIQPAKLEDSAVYLCASRTLAKNIQYFGAGTRLSVL.

V and J are TRBV13 and TRBJ1-1; 8 bases line up with TRBD1. Germline-derived CDR1 and CDR2 are PRHDT and FYEKMQ (reference sequence). V was pared by 1 base and J by 5 bases, with 18 bases of the junction left unmatched. The CDR3 extends over 19 amino acids. The CDR3 sequence: CASSLDQIYGQGLETEAFF. Here the CDR3 DNA reads TGTGCCAGCAGCTTAGACCAGATTTATGGACAGGGACTGGAAACTGAAGCTTTCTTT.

This chain links TRBV28 with TRBJ1-2; D might be TRBD1 (6 bases). CDR1 is MDHEN, CDR2 SYDVKM, per germline. The CDR3 length is 14 residues. The ends were cut back, 5 bases at V and 2 bases at J, with 12 bases in the middle. The DNA for the CDR3 is TGTGCCAGCAGTGCGGACAGAGACAACTATGGCTACACCTTC. Its translation: CASSADRDNYGYTF.